This T cell receptor beta chain was sequenced for a study of T cell repertoires in cytomegalovirus infection (dated by TCRdb to between 2019 and 2020). Turning to the overall study: Because public TCR beta signatures pointed to carriage of CMV infection together with the matching HLA type, the HLA type of each donor mattered for the analysis. Overall study outcomes, separate from this receptor: In both this cohort and an independent cohort of several hundred donors, the cumulative frequency of public TCR beta family members distinguished carriers of CMV infection plus the relevant HLA type. The ex vivo response was dominated by HLA-C-restricted CMV-specific TCR beta clonotypes, and the single most frequent clonotype in two of eight donors was supplied by these HLA-C-restricted clonotypes.

This clonotype was recorded at least ten times. Its antigen is not yet known. Base qualities are not recorded, but no much larger clone differs from it by a single base. The instrument was an Illumina HiSeq 1500. In TCRdb, the public reads were trimmed at Q25 with fastp and aligned with MiXCR, with productive beta chains retained. Every distinct CDR3 protein forms one entry, paired with its most common genes and DNA. The sample profile shows about 230,000 distinct CDR3 sequences; 20% to 25% of them were found once. The ten most abundant clones make up about 20% of the sample. According to the germline V gene, CDR1 reads MDHEN and CDR2 reads SYDVKM. Counted from cysteine to phenylalanine, this CDR3 has 15 amino acids. Of all the DNA, just the CDR3 is kept, 45 bases in frame from base 1. Trimming removed 1 base from V and 3 bases from J, leaving 12 bases between the germline ends.

The TCR was taken from a human donor in good health (CMV status not recorded). Some clones in this sample may be carry-over from other donors' samples. The chain is encoded by TRBV28 joined to TRBJ1-2; the D gene is perhaps TRBD1, on 6 matching bases. Input material: CD8+ T cells from PBMCs. Here is the DNA: TGTGCCAGCAGTTTATTGGGGGGCCCAGACTATGGCTACACCTTC. This yields the protein CASSLLGGPDYGYTF.